These 10 T cell receptor beta chains share one sample of origin, sequenced in a study of molecular identifiers for immune sequencing clone quantification. TCRdb redid the calling of the PCR reads with MiXCR, one entry per CDR3 protein. This table holds 40,000 to 65,000 distinct CDR3 sequences, more than 35% found once. Input material: naive CD8+ T cells from blood, with Jurkat cell RNA spiked in. Subset described: FACS-sorted CD8+CD4-CCR7+CD45RA+ naive T cells. Source of these receptors: a human donor in good health. Some libraries in this study had Jurkat cell RNA spiked in.

As regards this clonotype: A much larger clone differs from this one at a single base, so this may be a read error. The V and J genes are TRBV28 and TRBJ2-2, with 8 bases identical to TRBD1. Per the germline V gene, CDR1 is MDHEN and CDR2 is SYDVKM. The V segment lost 8 bases and the J segment 10 bases; nucleotides outside the gene matches: 15. There are 15 residues in the CDR3. CDR3 residues: CASGLSPGGGLELFF. The CDR3 bases are TGTGCCAGCGGTCTCTCGCCAGGGGGCGGTTTGGAGCTGTTTTTT.

The V and J genes are TRBV9 and TRBJ2-7; D may be TRBD1 or TRBD2 (5 bases each). The CDR3 totals 14 residues. Trimming removed 3 bases at V and 3 bases at J, with 13 bases between. Germline CDR1 SGDLS, CDR2 YYNGEE. For the CDR3, the DNA is TGTGCCAGCAGCGCCGGGACGGCCGACTACGAGCAGTACTTC. As protein: CASSAGTADYEQYF.

On this clonotype: This may come from a read error, since a much larger clone is one base off. The conserved final phenylalanine or tryptophan is absent from the CDR3, which likely points to a read error. V is TRBV20-1 and J is TRBJ1-1; the D gene is possibly TRBD1 (6 bases). V was trimmed by 0 bases and J by 3 bases, leaving 11 bases between them. The CDR3 is 14 residues long. Germline values: CDR1 DFQATT, CDR2 SNEGSKA (reference sequence). CDR3 sequence reads: CSAREMDSDTEAFL. DNA for the CDR3: TGCAGTGCTAGAGAAATGGACAGTGACACTGAAGCTTTCTTA.

This clonotype came up many times. The chain uses TRBV20-1 and TRBJ2-7; D remains unclear. CDR1 and CDR2 from the germline V gene are DFQATT and SNEGSKA (reference sequence). The CDR3 runs 14 residues. Trimming left V 2 bases short and J 0 bases short, with 11 bases between. The chain's CDR3 is CSARLAPSSYEQYF. As DNA, the CDR3 is TGCAGTGCTAGACTGGCGCCCAGCTCCTACGAGCAGTACTTC.

This clonotype was picked up a small number of times. The genes are TRBV27 and TRBJ1-1; D ambiguous. CDR3 size: 15 residues. Deletions cut 1 base from V and 1 base from J, with 10 bases between. Germline CDR1 is MNHEY and CDR2 is SMNVEV (reference sequence). The chain's CDR3 is CASSLYPDENTEAFF. The CDR3 DNA reads TGTGCCAGCAGTTTATACCCGGACGAGAACACTGAAGCTTTCTTT.

V and J are TRBV10-2 and TRBJ2-5, with D possibly matching TRBD2 (5 bases). Deletions cut 10 bases from V and 1 base from J, with 13 bases between. Germline lookup yields CDR1 WSHSY and CDR2 SAAADI. The CDR3 is 13 amino acids. The CDR3 region is CATDPGIQETQYF. For the CDR3, the DNA is TGCGCCACCGACCCGGGGATCCAAGAGACCCAGTACTTC.

This clonotype was found many times. This chain joins TRBV4-1 and TRBJ2-1; no definite D call. Germline CDR1 MGHRA, CDR2 YSYEKL. CDR3 length: 13 residues. Between the trimmed V and J ends, which lost 1 base and 6 bases, there was a span of 7 bases. In nucleotides, the CDR3 is TGCGCCAGCAGCCAAGTCGATAGCAATGAGCAGTTCTTC. This encodes CASSQVDSNEQFF.

J is TRBJ2-1 and V is TRBV13; TRBD2 agrees at 12 bases. This CDR3 comprises 20 residues. The germline CDR1 and CDR2 sequences are PRHDT and FYEKMQ (reference sequence). J lost 6 bases, V lost 7 bases, and 22 bases had no gene match. The CDR3 loop reads CASTDRDRGILAGGPNEQFF. The CDR3 coding sequence is TGTGCCAGCACCGATCGGGACAGGGGAATCCTAGCGGGAGGGCCCAATGAGCAGTTCTTC. The variable domain in full, with the rest retrieved from reference TRBV13 and TRBJ2-1, is AAGVIQSPRHLIKEKRETATLKCYPIPRHDTVYWYQQGPGQDPQFLISFYEKMQSDKGSIPDRFSAQQFSDYHSELNMSSLELGDSALYFCASTDRDRGILAGGPNEQFFGPGTRLTVL.

As concerns this clonotype: A much larger clone differs by one base, so this may be a read error. V is TRBV29-1 and J is TRBJ2-3; D unclear. Germline V gene lookup returns CDR1 SQVTM and CDR2 ANQGSEA. The CDR3 covers 10 residues. V shed 6 bases and J shed 9 bases, with 10 bases lying between them. The DNA for the CDR3 is TGCAGCGTGCCGGCCAGCACGCAGTATTTT. It specifies CSVPASTQYF.

The table lists this clonotype with a count of one. This clone may be a read error of a much larger clone one base away. V is TRBV5-3 and J is TRBJ1-5; D gene unclear. TRBV5-3 is recorded as an ORF, its role being uncertain. Trimming shortened V by 8 bases and J by 5 bases, and 8 bases separated the two germline ends. The CDR3 has 11 amino acids. This CDR3 reads CASCLDQPQHF. In nucleotides, the CDR3 is TGTGCCAGCTGCTTGGATCAGCCCCAGCATTTT.